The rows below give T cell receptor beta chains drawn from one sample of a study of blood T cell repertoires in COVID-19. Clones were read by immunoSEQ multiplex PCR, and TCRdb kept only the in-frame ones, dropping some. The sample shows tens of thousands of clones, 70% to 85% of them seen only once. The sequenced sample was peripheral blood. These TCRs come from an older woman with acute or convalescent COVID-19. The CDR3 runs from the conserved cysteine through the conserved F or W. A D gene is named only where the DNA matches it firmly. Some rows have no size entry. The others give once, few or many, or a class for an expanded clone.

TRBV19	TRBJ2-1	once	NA	CASSRQSQNEQFF	TGTGCCAGTAGTAGACAGAGCCAAAATGAGCAGTTCTTC
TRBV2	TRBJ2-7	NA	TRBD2	CASSDRLAGEEQYF	TGTGCCAGCAGTGACAGGCTAGCGGGAGAAGAGCAGTACTTC
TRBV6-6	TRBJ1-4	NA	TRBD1	CASSDRGGYEKLFF	TGTGCCAGCAGTGACAGGGGGGGATATGAAAAACTGTTTTTT
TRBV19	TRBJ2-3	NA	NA	CASSIREITDTQYF	TGTGCCAGTAGCATTCGGGAGATCACAGATACGCAGTATTTT
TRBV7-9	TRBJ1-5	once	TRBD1	CASSPGQGGVYSNQPQHF	TGTGCCAGCAGCCCAGGACAGGGGGGGGTTTATAGCAATCAGCCCCAGCATTTT
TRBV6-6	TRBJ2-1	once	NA	CASSPVLLRRGSYNEQFF	TGTGCCAGCAGTCCAGTACTGCTGCGGAGGGGCTCCTACAATGAGCAGTTCTTC
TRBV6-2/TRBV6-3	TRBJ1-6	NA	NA	CASSFPDRNSPLHF	TGTGCCAGCAGTTTTCCCGACAGAAATTCACCCCTCCACTTT
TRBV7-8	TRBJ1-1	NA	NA	CASSLGEKFEAFF	TGTGCCAGCAGCTTAGGAGAGAAGTTCGAAGCTTTCTTT
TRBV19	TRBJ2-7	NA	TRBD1	CASRRQGAYEQYF	TGTGCCAGTAGAAGACAGGGCGCCTACGAGCAGTACTTC
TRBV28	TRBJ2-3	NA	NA	CASSNRDTDTQYF	TGTGCCAGCTCGAACAGGGACACAGATACGCAGTATTTT
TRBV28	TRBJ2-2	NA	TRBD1	CASSRRQGLGELFF	TGTGCCAGCAGTAGACGACAGGGTTTAGGGGAGCTGTTTTTT
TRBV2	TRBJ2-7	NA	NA	CASSVASYEQYF	TGTGCCAGCAGCGTAGCCTCCTACGAGCAGTACTTC
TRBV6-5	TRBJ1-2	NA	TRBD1	CASRRRQGLNYGYTF	TGTGCCAGCAGGAGGCGACAGGGCTTAAACTATGGCTACACCTTC
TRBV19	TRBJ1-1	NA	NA	CASSPTGNTEAFF	TGTGCCAGTAGCCCGACAGGGAACACTGAAGCTTTCTTT
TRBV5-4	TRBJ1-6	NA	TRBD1	CASSLSRGHNSPLHF	TGTGCCAGCAGCTTGTCCAGGGGGCATAATTCACCCCTCCACTTT
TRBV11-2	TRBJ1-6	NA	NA	CASSPPRGYSPLHF	TGTGCCAGCAGCCCCCCGCGGGGGTATTCACCCCTCCACTTT
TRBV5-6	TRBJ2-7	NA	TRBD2	CASSFVTSGGLSSYEQYF	TGTGCCAGCAGCTTTGTGACTAGCGGGGGGTTGAGCTCCTACGAGCAGTACTTC